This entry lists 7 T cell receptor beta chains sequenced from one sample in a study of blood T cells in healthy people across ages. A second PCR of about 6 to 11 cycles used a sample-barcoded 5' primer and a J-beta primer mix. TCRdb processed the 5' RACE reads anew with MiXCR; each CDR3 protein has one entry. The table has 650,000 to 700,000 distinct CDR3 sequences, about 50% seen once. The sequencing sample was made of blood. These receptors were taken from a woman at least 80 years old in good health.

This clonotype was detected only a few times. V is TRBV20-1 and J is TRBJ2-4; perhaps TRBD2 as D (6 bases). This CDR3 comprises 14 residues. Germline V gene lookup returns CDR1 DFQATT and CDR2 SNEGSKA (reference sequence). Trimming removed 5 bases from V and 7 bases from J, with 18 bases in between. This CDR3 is CSAGGTGPENIQYF. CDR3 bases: TGCAGTGCTGGGGGGACGGGTCCGGAGAACATTCAGTACTTC.

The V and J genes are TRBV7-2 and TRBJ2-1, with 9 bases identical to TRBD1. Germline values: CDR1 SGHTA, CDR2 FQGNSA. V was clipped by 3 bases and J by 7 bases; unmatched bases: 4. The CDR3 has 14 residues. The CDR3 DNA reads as TGTGCCAGCAGCTTCGGGACAGGGCAGAATGAGCAGTTCTTC. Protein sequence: CASSFGTGQNEQFF.

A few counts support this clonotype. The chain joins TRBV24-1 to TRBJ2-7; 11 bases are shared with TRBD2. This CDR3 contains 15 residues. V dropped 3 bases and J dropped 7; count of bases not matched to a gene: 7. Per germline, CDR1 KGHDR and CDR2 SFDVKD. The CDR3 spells CATSDASGGNNEQYF. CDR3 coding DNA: TGTGCCACCAGTGATGCTAGCGGGGGGAACAATGAGCAGTACTTC.

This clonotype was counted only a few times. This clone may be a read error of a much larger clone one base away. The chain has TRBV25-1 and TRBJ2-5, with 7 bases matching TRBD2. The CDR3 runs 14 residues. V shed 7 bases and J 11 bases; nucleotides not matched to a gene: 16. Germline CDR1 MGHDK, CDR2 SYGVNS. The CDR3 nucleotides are TGTGCCAGCACCACCCGACTAGCTAACAATGAGCAGTACTTC. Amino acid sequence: CASTTRLANNEQYF.

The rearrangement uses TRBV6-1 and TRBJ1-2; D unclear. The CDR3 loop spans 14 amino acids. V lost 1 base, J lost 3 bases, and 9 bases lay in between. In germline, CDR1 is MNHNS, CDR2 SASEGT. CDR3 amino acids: CASSEVGSYYGYTF. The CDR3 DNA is TGTGCCAGCAGTGAAGTGGGCTCGTACTATGGCTACACCTTC.

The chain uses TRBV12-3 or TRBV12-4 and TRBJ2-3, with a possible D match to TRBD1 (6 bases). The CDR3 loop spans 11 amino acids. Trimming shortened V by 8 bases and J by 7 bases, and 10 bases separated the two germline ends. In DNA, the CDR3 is TGTGCCAGCGGGGGCTTTAATACGCAGTATTTT. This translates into CASGGFNTQYF.

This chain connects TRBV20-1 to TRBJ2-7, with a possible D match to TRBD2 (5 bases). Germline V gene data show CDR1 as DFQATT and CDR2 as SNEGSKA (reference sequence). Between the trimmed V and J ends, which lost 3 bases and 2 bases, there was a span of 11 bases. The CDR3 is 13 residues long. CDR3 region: CSARNGKPYEQYF. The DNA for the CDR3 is TGCAGTGCTAGGAACGGGAAACCCTACGAGCAGTACTTC.